Listed below are T cell receptor beta chains from one sample, sequenced in a study of T cells in pancreatic ductal adenocarcinoma. Generated by immunoSEQ multiplex PCR, the TCRdb table keeps only in-frame clones and is missing some. The sample holds about 100,000 clones; over 90% are singletons and the top ten take roughly 3%. The sequencing input was PBMCs. Every receptor here comes from a human donor with pancreatic ductal adenocarcinoma. Both conserved end residues are part of each CDR3. The D gene is left open where the match is weak. Size tells how often a clone was seen (once, few, many) or the class of an expanded clone, and some rows leave it out.

NA	TRBD2	TRBV27	TRBJ2-1	CASSPLLAAPYNEQFF	TGTGCCAGCAGTCCATTACTAGCGGCGCCTTACAATGAGCAGTTCTTC
few	NA	TRBV2	TRBJ1-4	CASLRTADEKLFF	TGTGCCAGCCTGCGGACAGCCGATGAAAAACTGTTTTTT
NA	NA	TRBV10-3	TRBJ1-1	CATGRGGDTEAFF	TGTGCCACAGGGCGGGGGGGGGACACTGAAGCTTTCTTT
NA	NA	TRBV6-5	TRBJ1-1	CASSYSEVSSPAFF	TGTGCCAGCAGTTACTCTGAGGTTAGCTCTCCAGCTTTCTTT
once	TRBD2	TRBV7-2	TRBJ2-1	CASSSSGRKYNEQFF	TGTGCCAGCAGCTCTAGCGGGAGAAAATACAATGAGCAGTTCTTC
NA	NA	TRBV4-1	TRBJ2-7	CASSRPGESREQYF	TGCGCCAGCAGCCGTCCGGGAGAGTCCAGGGAGCAGTACTTC
NA	NA	TRBV6-6	TRBJ2-7	CASSSRPSVQGPEQYF	TGTGCCAGCAGTTCCCGCCCTTCAGTACAGGGACCCGAGCAGTACTTC
NA	NA	TRBV20-1	TRBJ2-7	CSASGTYEQYF	TGCAGTGCTAGTGGCACATACGAGCAGTACTTC
NA	TRBD2	TRBV19	TRBJ2-1	CASSSPAGTSGTFF	TGTGCCAGTAGTTCACCAGCCGGGACTAGCGGGACGTTCTTC
NA	NA	TRBV5-1	TRBJ1-1	CASSVQGRNTEAFF	TGCGCCAGCAGTGTACAGGGTAGGAACACTGAAGCTTTCTTT
NA	NA	TRBV19	TRBJ1-2	CASKGIGTYGYTF	TGTGCCAGTAAAGGGATCGGGACTTATGGCTACACCTTC
NA	NA	TRBV5-1	TRBJ1-4	CASSEQGRGNEKLFF	TGCGCCAGCAGCGAACAGGGCCGCGGGAATGAAAAACTGTTTTTT
NA	TRBD2	TRBV7-3	TRBJ2-3	CASSPRPGAGWGNTQYF	TGTGCCAGCAGCCCCCGACCGGGAGCGGGATGGGGAAATACGCAGTATTTT
NA	TRBD2	TRBV5-1	TRBJ2-7	CASSRRGGAGVSYEQYF	TGCGCCAGCAGTCGGAGGGGTGGGGCGGGAGTTTCCTACGAGCAGTACTTC
NA	TRBD2	TRBV5-4	TRBJ2-5	CASSYPSGSSETQYF	TGTGCCAGCAGCTATCCTAGCGGGAGTTCGGAGACCCAGTACTTC
NA	TRBD2	TRBV19	TRBJ2-2	CASSTPIAGWDTGELFF	TGTGCCAGTAGTACCCCGATAGCGGGATGGGACACCGGGGAGCTGTTTTTT
NA	TRBD1	TRBV27	TRBJ2-1	CASMTTNRGSRQFF	TGTGCCAGCATGACGACTAACAGGGGGAGCCGGCAGTTCTTC
NA	NA	TRBV10-3	TRBJ2-7	CAISRREDEQYF	TGTGCCATCAGCCGGAGGGAGGACGAGCAGTACTTC
NA	NA	TRBV30	TRBJ2-2	CAWTGQTTGELFF	TGTGCCTGGACCGGACAGACGACCGGGGAGCTGTTTTTT
NA	NA	TRBV4-3	TRBJ1-5	CASSQEGHSNQPQHF	TGCGCCAGCAGCCAAGAGGGACACAGCAATCAGCCCCAGCATTTT
NA	NA	TRBV4-1	TRBJ2-3	CASGPVGGTSTDTQYF	TGCGCCAGCGGACCTGTTGGAGGCACTAGCACAGATACGCAGTATTTT
once	NA	TRBV18	TRBJ2-3	CASSGTGDTQYF	TGTGCCAGCTCGGGCACTGGGGATACGCAGTATTTT
NA	TRBD1	TRBV7-2	TRBJ2-7	CASSLRDRGYEQYF	TGTGCCAGCAGCCTCCGGGACAGGGGATACGAGCAGTACTTC
NA	NA	TRBV6-4	TRBJ2-2	CASSDSPSVFTGELFF	TGTGCCAGCAGTGACTCGCCTAGCGTGTTCACCGGGGAGCTGTTTTTT
NA	TRBD1	TRBV5-4	TRBJ1-1	CASSPAGTAQNTEAFF	TGTGCCAGCAGCCCGGCCGGGACAGCCCAAAACACTGAAGCTTTCTTT
NA	NA	TRBV11-1	TRBJ1-2	CASSSRTVVHGYTF	TGTGCCAGCAGCTCCCGGACAGTAGTCCATGGCTACACCTTC
NA	NA	TRBV7-8	TRBJ2-7	CASSFSQGPREQYF	TGTGCCAGCAGCTTTAGTCAGGGCCCCCGCGAGCAGTACTTC
NA	NA	TRBV25-1	TRBJ1-5	CASSESGLPQHF	TGTGCCAGCAGTGAATCTGGGCTGCCCCAGCATTTT
NA	NA	TRBV4-1	TRBJ1-3	CASSQVAAGNTIYF	TGCGCCAGCAGCCAAGTAGCCGCTGGAAACACCATATATTTT
NA	TRBD2	TRBV7-8	TRBJ2-3	CASSLRTSGSADTQYF	TGTGCCAGCAGCCTAAGGACTAGCGGAAGCGCAGATACGCAGTATTTT
NA	NA	TRBV7-6	TRBJ1-2	CASSLGPDGSGYTF	TGTGCCAGCAGCTTAGGGCCAGACGGGTCAGGCTACACCTTC
once	NA	TRBV28	TRBJ2-2	CASSSGRQTGELFF	TGTGCCAGCAGTTCTGGCAGGCAAACCGGGGAGCTGTTTTTT